Sequencing of this T cell receptor beta chain was carried out in a study of blood T cell repertoires in COVID-19. Overall study context: Sites in the United States, Italy and Spain provided acute and convalescent COVID-19 samples. PBMCs, B-cell-depleted T cells, or T cells provided the cDNA or gDNA that made up the material.

In the source study's methods: Using reference gene primer amplification, nucleated cell counts were estimated. The method was immunoSEQ multiplex PCR; TCRdb's version includes in-frame clones alone and lacks a portion of them. D and trimming come from the DNA, and the V and J calls and clone size come from that table. The sample shows some 76,000 clones, around 87% of them seen only once. The count of this clone is one. Per the germline V gene, CDR1 is MNHEY and CDR2 is SMNVEV (reference sequence). V dropped 6 bases and J dropped 10; count of bases not matched to a gene: 11. CDR3 size: 14 residues. The rearrangement joins TRBV27 to TRBJ2-1; 8 bases are a match to TRBD2. The sample was peripheral blood. The receptor's source is a woman between 18 and 30 years old with acute or convalescent COVID-19. The CDR3 DNA follows: TGTGCCAGCAGGGTACTAGCGGACTGGGGGGAGCAGTTCTTC. Encoded protein: CASRVLADWGEQFF.